The present TCR beta chain was sequenced within a study of T cells expressing NK-cell markers. Regarding this clonotype: Its antigen remains unknown.

Study-wide findings and caveats: NKG2C+ dominant clonotype frequencies in five to seven donors were about 1.0-7.0% of CD8+ T cells.

5'RACE template switching built TCR beta cDNA with unique molecular identifiers. Using the 5' RACE reads, TCRdb records one entry per CDR3 protein without DNA. Its table lists some 150,000 distinct CDR3 sequences. Germline CDR1 reads SNHLY; CDR2 reads FYNNEI. The CDR3 contains 17 residues. The sequencing input was blood T cells: a sorted CD56 or NKG2C T cell subset, CD4+ or CD8+ T cells, or bulk PBMC T cells (not recorded which). The rearrangement uses TRBV2 and TRBJ2-2; no DNA is available, so the TRBD2 call from TCRdb remains unchecked. The receptor comes from a man between 18 and 29 years old in good health. CDR3 sequence reads: CASSDTSGSRITGELFF.